Sequencing of this TCR beta chain was carried out in a study of cytomegalovirus exposure and HLA in healthy donors. For the study at large: Membership in the Caucasian-associated ancestry cluster was found for around 81% of around 380 genotyped donors. Findings of the study overall: In a later analysis, across HLA loci, associated TCR counts were highest for DRB1, lowest for HLA-C.

On this clone itself: Its cognate antigen is unknown.

With 60 Vbeta and 13 Jbeta primers, the PCR was carried out. The protocol was immunoSEQ multiplex PCR, while the TCRdb copy is restricted to in-frame clones and leaves out a portion. The clone table shows around 75,000 clones, with the ten largest holding roughly 13%. Germline V gene data show CDR1 as MDHEN and CDR2 as SYDVKM. CDR3 length: 15 residues. Losses at the gene ends were 6 bases for V and 2 bases for J; bases not matched to a gene: 9. The chain employs TRBV28 and TRBJ2-5, with 7 bases matching TRBD2. The specimen sequenced was PBMCs. The receptor's source is a man aged 50 or older in good health and CMV-seropositive. The CDR3 DNA follows: TGTGCCAGCAGCGCCCCGGGGGAGGGGCAAGAGACCCAGTACTTC. Its protein is CASSAPGEGQETQYF.